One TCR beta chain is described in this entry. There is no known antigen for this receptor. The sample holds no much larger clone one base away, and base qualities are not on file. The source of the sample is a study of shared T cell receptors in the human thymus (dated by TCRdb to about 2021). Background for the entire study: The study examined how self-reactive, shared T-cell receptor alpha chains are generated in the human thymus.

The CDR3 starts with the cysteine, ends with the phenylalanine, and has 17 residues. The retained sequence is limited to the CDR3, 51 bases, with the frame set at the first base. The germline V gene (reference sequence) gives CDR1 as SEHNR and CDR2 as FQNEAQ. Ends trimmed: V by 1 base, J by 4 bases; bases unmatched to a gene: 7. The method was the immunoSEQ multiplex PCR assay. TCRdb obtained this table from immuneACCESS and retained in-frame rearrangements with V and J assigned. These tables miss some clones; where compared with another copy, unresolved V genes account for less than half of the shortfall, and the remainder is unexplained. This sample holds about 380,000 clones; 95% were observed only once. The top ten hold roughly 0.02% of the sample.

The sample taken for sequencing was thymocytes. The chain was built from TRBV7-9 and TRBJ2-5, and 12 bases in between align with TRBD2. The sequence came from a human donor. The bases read TGTGCCAGCAGCTTAGATCGACTAGCGGGAGTAGGAGAGACCCAGTACTTC. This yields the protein CASSLDRLAGVGETQYF.